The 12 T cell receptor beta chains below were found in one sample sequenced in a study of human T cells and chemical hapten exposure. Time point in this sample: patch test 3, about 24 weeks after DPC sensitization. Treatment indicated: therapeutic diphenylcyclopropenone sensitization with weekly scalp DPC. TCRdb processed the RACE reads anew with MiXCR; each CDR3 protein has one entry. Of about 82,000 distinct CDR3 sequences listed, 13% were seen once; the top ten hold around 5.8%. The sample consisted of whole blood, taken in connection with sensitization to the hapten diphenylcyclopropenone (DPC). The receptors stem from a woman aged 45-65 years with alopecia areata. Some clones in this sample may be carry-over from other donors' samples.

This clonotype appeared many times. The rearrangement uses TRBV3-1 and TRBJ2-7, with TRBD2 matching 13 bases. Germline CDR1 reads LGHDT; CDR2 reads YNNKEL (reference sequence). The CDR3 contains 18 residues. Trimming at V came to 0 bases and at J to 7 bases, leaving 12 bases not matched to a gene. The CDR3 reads CASSQEASGTSGTGEQYF. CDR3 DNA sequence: TGTGCCAGCAGCCAAGAGGCAAGTGGGACTAGCGGGACTGGTGAGCAGTACTTC.

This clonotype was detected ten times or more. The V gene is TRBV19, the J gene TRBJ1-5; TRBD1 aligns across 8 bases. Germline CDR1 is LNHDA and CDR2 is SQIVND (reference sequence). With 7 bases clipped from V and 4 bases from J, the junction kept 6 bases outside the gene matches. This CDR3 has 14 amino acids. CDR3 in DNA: TGTGCCAGTACCTGGCAGGGGGCGAATCAGCCCCAGCATTTT. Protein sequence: CASTWQGANQPQHF. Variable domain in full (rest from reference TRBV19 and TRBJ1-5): DGGITQSPKYLFRKEGQNVTLSCEQNLNHDAMYWYRQDPGQGLRLIYYSQIVNDFQKGDIAEGYSVSREKKESFPLTVTSAQKNPTAFYLCASTWQGANQPQHFGDGTRLSIL.

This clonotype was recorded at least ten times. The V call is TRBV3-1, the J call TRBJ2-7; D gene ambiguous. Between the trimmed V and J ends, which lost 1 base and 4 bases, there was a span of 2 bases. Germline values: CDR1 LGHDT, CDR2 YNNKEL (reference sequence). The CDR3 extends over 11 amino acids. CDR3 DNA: TGTGCCAGCAGCCAAGGGTACGAGCAGTACTTC. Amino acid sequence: CASSQGYEQYF.

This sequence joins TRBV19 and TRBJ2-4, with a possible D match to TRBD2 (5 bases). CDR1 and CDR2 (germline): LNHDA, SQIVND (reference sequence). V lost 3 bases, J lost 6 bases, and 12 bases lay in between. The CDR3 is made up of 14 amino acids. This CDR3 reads CASSILGNGNIQYF. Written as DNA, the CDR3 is TGTGCCAGTAGTATTCTCGGGAATGGAAACATTCAGTACTTC.

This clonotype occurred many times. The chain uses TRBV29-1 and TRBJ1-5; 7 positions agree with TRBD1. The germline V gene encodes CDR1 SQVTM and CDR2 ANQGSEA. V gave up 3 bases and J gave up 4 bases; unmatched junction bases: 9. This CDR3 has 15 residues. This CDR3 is CSVDKHRGWNQPQHF. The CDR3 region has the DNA TGCAGCGTTGACAAACACAGGGGTTGGAATCAGCCCCAGCATTTT.

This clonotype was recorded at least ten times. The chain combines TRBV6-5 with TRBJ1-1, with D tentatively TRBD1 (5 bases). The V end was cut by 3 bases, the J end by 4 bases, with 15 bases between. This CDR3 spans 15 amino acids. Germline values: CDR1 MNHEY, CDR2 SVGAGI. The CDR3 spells CASSYGAGTGTEAFF. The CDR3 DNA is TGTGCCAGCAGTTATGGGGCAGGGACGGGCACTGAAGCTTTCTTT.

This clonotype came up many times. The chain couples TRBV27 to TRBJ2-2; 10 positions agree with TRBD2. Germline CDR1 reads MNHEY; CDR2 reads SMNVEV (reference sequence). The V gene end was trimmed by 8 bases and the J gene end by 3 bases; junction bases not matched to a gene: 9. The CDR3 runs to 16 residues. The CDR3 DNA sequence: TGTGCCAGCCGAAGGGAACTAGCGGGACACACCGGGGAGCTGTTTTTT. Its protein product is CASRRELAGHTGELFF.

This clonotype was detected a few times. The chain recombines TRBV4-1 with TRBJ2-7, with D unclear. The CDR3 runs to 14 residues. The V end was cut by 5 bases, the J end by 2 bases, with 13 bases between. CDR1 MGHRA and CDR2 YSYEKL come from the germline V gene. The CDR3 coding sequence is TGCGCCAGCAGCAAGGACCGGCAGACCTACGAGCAGTACTTC. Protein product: CASSKDRQTYEQYF.

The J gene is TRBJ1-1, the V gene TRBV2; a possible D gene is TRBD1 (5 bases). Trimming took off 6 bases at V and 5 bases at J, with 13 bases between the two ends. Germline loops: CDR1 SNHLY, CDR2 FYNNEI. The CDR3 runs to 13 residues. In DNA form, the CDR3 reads TGTGCCAGCAGACGGAGGGAGGGGACTGAAGCTTTCTTT. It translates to CASRRREGTEAFF. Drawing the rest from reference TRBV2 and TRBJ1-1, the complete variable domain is EPEVTQTPSHQVTQMGQEVILRCVPISNHLYFYWYRQILGQKVEFLVSFYNNEISEKSEIFDDQFSVERPDGSNFTLKIRSTKLEDSAMYFCASRRREGTEAFFGQGTRLTVV.

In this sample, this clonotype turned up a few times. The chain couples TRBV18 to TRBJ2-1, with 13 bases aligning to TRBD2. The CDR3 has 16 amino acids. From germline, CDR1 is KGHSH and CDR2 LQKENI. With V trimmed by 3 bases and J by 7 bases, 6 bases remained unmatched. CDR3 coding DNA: TGTGCCAGCTCACCCGCTGGACTAGCGGGAGAGAATGAGCAGTTCTTC. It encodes CASSPAGLAGENEQFF.

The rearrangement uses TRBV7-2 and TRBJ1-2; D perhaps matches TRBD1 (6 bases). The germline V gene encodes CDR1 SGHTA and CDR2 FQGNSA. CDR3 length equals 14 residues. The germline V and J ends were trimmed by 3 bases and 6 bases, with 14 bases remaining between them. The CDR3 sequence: CASSLGAANNGYTF. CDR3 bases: TGTGCCAGCAGCTTGGGGGCGGCGAACAATGGCTACACCTTC.

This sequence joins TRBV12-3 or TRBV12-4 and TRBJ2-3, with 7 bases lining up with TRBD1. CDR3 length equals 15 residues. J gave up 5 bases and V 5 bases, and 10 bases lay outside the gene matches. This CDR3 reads CASSLGQEQVDTQYF. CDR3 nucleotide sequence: TGTGCCAGCAGTCTAGGACAGGAACAGGTAGATACGCAGTATTTT.